The 11 T cell receptor beta chains presented below share a single source sample, sequenced in a study of Ad26.COV2.S vaccination and SARS-CoV-2 variants. Measured with immunoSEQ multiplex PCR; TCRdb has only the in-frame clones, and not every one. The sample carries roughly 330,000 clones, roughly nine tenths recorded once. Indicated treatment: around 19 received Ad26.COV2.S at low or high dose, single or two shots; several received placebo; per-sample allocation not given. Sampling occurred on day 63 after the first vaccine or placebo injection. The starting material was peripheral blood, obtained in a trial of Ad26.COV2.S vaccine versus placebo. The origin of the receptors is a person aged 18-60 years who received the Ad26.COV2.S COVID-19 vaccine or a placebo.

The chain employs TRBV5-1 and TRBJ2-1; D gene uncertain. The CDR3 spans 15 residues. From germline, CDR1 is SGHRS and CDR2 YFSETQ. With 1 base removed from V and 3 bases from J, the gap between germline ends came to 11 bases. Written as DNA, the CDR3 is TGCGCCAGCAGCTTGCAGGACCCAAGCTACAATGAGCAGTTCTTC. Translated: CASSLQDPSYNEQFF.

V is TRBV11-3 and J is TRBJ2-1, with TRBD2 identical over 8 bases. The CDR3 is 16 residues long. The germline V gene encodes CDR1 SGHNT and CDR2 YENEEA. With 1 base clipped from V and 4 bases from J, the junction kept 6 bases outside the gene matches. CDR3 residues: CASSLGLAGPYNEQFF. CDR3 coding DNA: TGTGCCAGCAGCTTAGGCCTAGCGGGTCCGTACAATGAGCAGTTCTTC.

This chain uses TRBV19 with TRBJ1-1; tentatively, D is TRBD1 (6 bases). Trimming cost V 2 bases and J 4 bases, with 17 bases left between them. Germline V CDR1 and CDR2: LNHDA, SQIVND (reference sequence). This CDR3 is 16 amino acids long. CDR3 nucleotide sequence: TGTGCCAGTAGTATATCAGGGGCCGTCTTTGGCACTGAAGCTTTCTTT. This gives the protein CASSISGAVFGTEAFF.

V is TRBV2 and J is TRBJ1-2; TRBD1 matches at 9 bases. The CDR3 consists of 15 residues. The V gene end was trimmed by 6 bases and the J gene end by 7 bases; junction bases not matched to a gene: 12. Germline V gene sequence: CDR1 SNHLY, CDR2 FYNNEI. As DNA, the CDR3 is TGTGCCAGCAGCCTCCGGGACAGGGTTGAGGGTGGCTACACCTTC. Encoded protein: CASSLRDRVEGGYTF.

The chain couples TRBV12-3 or TRBV12-4 to TRBJ1-2; D gene ambiguous. The CDR3 is 13 amino acids. Between the trimmed V and J ends, which lost 8 bases and 2 bases, there was a span of 12 bases. The CDR3 sequence is CASSGTQNYGYTF. The CDR3 nucleotides read TGTGCCAGCTCTGGTACTCAGAACTATGGCTACACCTTC.

The V and J genes are TRBV7-8 and TRBJ2-7; D is ambiguous. CDR3 length: 14 residues. V lost 1 base, J lost 0 bases, and 7 bases lay in between. Germline CDR1 is SGHVS and CDR2 is FQNEAQ. For the CDR3, the DNA is TGTGCCAGCAGCTTAGGTCCAGACTCCTACGAGCAGTACTTC. Its translation: CASSLGPDSYEQYF. Full variable domain (outside the CDR3, taken from reference TRBV7-8 and TRBJ2-7): GAGVSQSPRYKVAKRGQDVALRCDPISGHVSLFWYQQALGQGPEFLTYFQNEAQLDKSGLPSDRFFAERPEGSVSTLKIQRTQQEDSAVYLCASSLGPDSYEQYFGPGTRLTVT.

This clone has only a few counts. V and J are TRBV2 and TRBJ1-6, with 9 bases that match TRBD1. The CDR3 runs 20 residues. After removal of 3 bases from V and 8 bases from J, the junction contained 20 bases not matched to a gene. The germline gives CDR1 SNHLY, CDR2 FYNNEI. The CDR3 DNA reads as TGTGCCAGCAGTGATTCCGATGATCCCGGGACAGGGATTTTTCATTCACCCCTCCACTTT. Protein product: CASSDSDDPGTGIFHSPLHF.

This clone appeared a single time. This sequence joins TRBV4-3 and TRBJ1-5; D ambiguous. The CDR3 has 16 amino acids. Trimming stripped 0 bases from V and 7 bases from J, with 16 bases between. Germline-derived CDR1 and CDR2 are LGHNA and YSLEER. CDR3 protein: CASSQDLQPREQPQHF. In DNA form, the CDR3 reads TGCGCCAGCAGCCAAGATCTGCAGCCCCGGGAACAGCCCCAGCATTTT.

The rearrangement uses TRBV19 and TRBJ1-6; unclear D gene. The ends were cut back, 7 bases at V and 7 bases at J, with 8 bases in the middle. This CDR3 is built from 12 residues. Germline V gene lookup returns CDR1 LNHDA and CDR2 SQIVND (reference sequence). The CDR3 here is CASKLGNSPLHF. In DNA form, the CDR3 reads TGTGCCAGTAAATTAGGGAATTCACCCCTCCACTTT.

The chain carries TRBV6-6 and TRBJ1-4; D uncertain. V was shortened by 5 bases and J by 0 bases, with 16 bases between the two germline ends. Per germline, CDR1 MNHNY and CDR2 SVGAGI (reference sequence). The length of the CDR3 is 17 residues. The CDR3 bases are TGTGCCAGCAGTCTGTATGATGCCGGTGCAACTAATGAAAAACTGTTTTTT. Residues: CASSLYDAGATNEKLFF.

This sequence joins TRBV19 and TRBJ1-1; D not resolved. Germline V gene data show CDR1 as LNHDA and CDR2 as SQIVND (reference sequence). V shed 1 base and J shed 5 bases, with 8 bases lying between them. This CDR3 has 13 residues. In DNA, the CDR3 is TGTGCCAGTAGTATAGGGCCTAGGACTGAAGCTTTCTTT. Its protein product is CASSIGPRTEAFF.